Below are 8 T cell receptor beta chains sequenced from a single sample in a study of T cell responses to AZD1222 COVID-19 vaccine. Profiled with immunoSEQ multiplex PCR; TCRdb holds only in-frame clones, not every one. Of 100,000 or so clones listed, roughly 82% were seen once; the top ten hold approximately 5%. This specimen was peripheral blood, taken on day 0 of AZD1222 vaccination. The receptors stem from an adult in good health.

The rearrangement uses TRBV24-1 and TRBJ2-2; a weak D match, TRBD2 (6 bases). The germline V and J ends were trimmed by 2 bases and 3 bases, with 6 bases remaining between them. The CDR3 covers 14 residues. Germline V gene sequence: CDR1 KGHDR, CDR2 SFDVKD. CDR3 protein: CATSDSSDTGELFF. The DNA of the CDR3 is TGTGCCACCAGTGATTCTAGCGACACCGGGGAGCTGTTTTTT.

This rearrangement joins TRBV5-6 to TRBJ1-2, with 7 bases fitting TRBD1. This CDR3 has 13 amino acids. Trimming cost V 4 bases and J 4 bases; bases outside gene matches: 4. Looked up from germline, CDR1 is SGHDT and CDR2 is YYEEEE. The DNA of the CDR3 is TGTGCCAGCAGCCGCGGGACAGCCTATGGCTACACCTTC. Its translation is CASSRGTAYGYTF.

This chain links TRBV25-1 with TRBJ2-1; possible D gene TRBD1, 5 bases. This CDR3 has 15 residues. Germline V gives CDR1 MGHDK, CDR2 SYGVNS. V lost 6 bases to trimming and J lost 3 bases, with 15 bases between them. CDR3 DNA: TGTGCCAGCAGGAGCATTGGGGCCAGCTACAATGAGCAGTTCTTC. Its protein is CASRSIGASYNEQFF. Variable domain in full (rest from reference TRBV25-1 and TRBJ2-1): EADIYQTPRYLVIGTGKKITLECSQTMGHDKMYWYQQDPGMELHLIHYSYGVNSTEKGDLSSESTVSRIRTEHFPLTLESARPSHTSQYLCASRSIGASYNEQFFGPGTRLTVL.

The chain is built from TRBV27 and TRBJ1-5, with D perhaps matching TRBD1 (6 bases). The CDR3 has 16 residues. Looked up from germline, CDR1 is MNHEY and CDR2 is SMNVEV (reference sequence). The V and J ends lost 2 bases and 2 bases respectively, with 13 bases between them. The CDR3 loop is CASSLGAGVGNQPQHF. The CDR3 nucleotides are TGTGCCAGCAGTTTAGGGGCAGGGGTCGGCAATCAGCCCCAGCATTTT.

This sequence joins TRBV19 and TRBJ2-3; possibly TRBD1 for D (5 bases). Trimming removed 7 bases from V and 7 bases from J, with 15 bases in between. The CDR3 spans 13 residues. Germline assignment: CDR1 LNHDA and CDR2 SQIVND (reference sequence). The CDR3 here is CASKPPTEYTQYF. For the CDR3, the DNA is TGTGCCAGTAAGCCACCGACAGAATATACGCAGTATTTT.

The V and J genes are TRBV5-8 and TRBJ2-7; D ambiguous. The CDR3 loop spans 10 amino acids. Germline values: CDR1 SGHTS, CDR2 YDEGEE. V was clipped by 4 bases and J by 3 bases, with 2 bases between them. The CDR3 loop reads CASSRYEQYF. CDR3 coding DNA: TGTGCCAGCAGCCGCTACGAGCAGTACTTC.

The V call is TRBV2, the J call TRBJ2-2; possibly TRBD1 for D (6 bases). V lost 6 bases, J lost 5 bases, and 10 bases lay in between. Germline V lookup: CDR1 SNHLY, CDR2 FYNNEI. This CDR3 comprises 13 residues. In DNA, the CDR3 is TGTGCCAGCAGGAGAGGGGGAACCGGGGAGCTGTTTTTT. Protein sequence: CASRRGGTGELFF. Full variable domain (missing parts from reference TRBV2 and TRBJ2-2): EPEVTQTPSHQVTQMGQEVILRCVPISNHLYFYWYRQILGQKVEFLVSFYNNEISEKSEIFDDQFSVERPDGSNFTLKIRSTKLEDSAMYFCASRRGGTGELFFGEGSRLTVL.

CDR3 in DNA: TGCGCCAGCAGCCAAGGCGGGTGGGACTATGGCTACACCTTC. Protein product: CASSQGGWDYGYTF. V usage is TRBV4-3 and J usage is TRBJ1-2; no clear D. This CDR3 contains 14 residues. V was clipped by 1 base and J by 3 bases, with 9 bases between them. The germline CDR1 and CDR2 sequences are LGHNA and YSLEER.